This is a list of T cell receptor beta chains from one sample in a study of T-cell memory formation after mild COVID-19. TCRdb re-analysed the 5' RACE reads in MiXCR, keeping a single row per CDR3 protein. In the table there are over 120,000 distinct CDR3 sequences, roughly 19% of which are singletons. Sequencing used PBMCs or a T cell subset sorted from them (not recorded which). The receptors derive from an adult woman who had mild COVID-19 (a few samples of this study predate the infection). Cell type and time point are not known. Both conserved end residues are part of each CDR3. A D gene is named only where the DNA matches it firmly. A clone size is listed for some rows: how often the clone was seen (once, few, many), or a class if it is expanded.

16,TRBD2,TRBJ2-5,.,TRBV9,CASSVGLAGAQETQYF,TGTGCCAGCAGCGTAGGGCTAGCGGGAGCGCAAGAGACCCAGTACTTC
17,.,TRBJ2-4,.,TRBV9,CASSVGIRDLAKNIQYF,TGTGCCAGCAGCGTAGGCATCCGGGATCTAGCCAAAAACATTCAGTACTTC
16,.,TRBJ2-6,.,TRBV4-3,CASSQGTSAGANVLTF,TGCGCCAGCAGCCAAGGCACTTCCGCGGGGGCCAACGTCCTGACTTTC
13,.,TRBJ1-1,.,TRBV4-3,CASSQDTNTEAFF,TGCGCCAGCAGCCAAGATACCAACACTGAAGCTTTCTTT
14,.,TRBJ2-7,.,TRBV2,CASSVRGGRYEQYF,TGTGCCAGCAGTGTCAGGGGGGGTCGCTACGAGCAGTACTTC
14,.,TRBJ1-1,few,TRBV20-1,CSAPPSGVGEGAFF,TGCAGTGCTCCCCCGTCAGGGGTTGGGGAGGGAGCTTTCTTT
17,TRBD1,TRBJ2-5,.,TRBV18,CASSPRTGTGHSETQYF,TGTGCCAGCTCACCAAGGACCGGGACAGGTCATTCGGAGACCCAGTACTTC
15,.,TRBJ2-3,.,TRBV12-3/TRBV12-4,CASSFGGASTDTQYF,TGTGCCAGCAGTTTTGGCGGGGCGAGCACAGATACGCAGTATTTT
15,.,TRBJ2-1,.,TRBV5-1,CASSPEVGTYNEQFF,TGCGCCAGCAGCCCGGAGGTTGGAACCTACAATGAGCAGTTCTTC
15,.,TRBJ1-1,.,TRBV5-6,CASSLRVGARTEAFF,TGTGCCAGCAGCTTGCGAGTGGGGGCCAGGACTGAAGCTTTCTTT
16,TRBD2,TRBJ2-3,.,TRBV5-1,CASSLYGTSDTDTQYF,TGCGCCAGCAGCCTTTATGGGACTAGCGACACAGATACGCAGTATTTT
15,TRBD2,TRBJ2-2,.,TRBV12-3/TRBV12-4,CASSATSGGAGELFF,TGTGCCAGCAGTGCAACTAGCGGAGGGGCCGGGGAGCTGTTTTTT
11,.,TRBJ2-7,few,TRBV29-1,CSVVLLRQQYF,TGCAGCGTTGTCTTGTTACGCCAGCAGTACTTC
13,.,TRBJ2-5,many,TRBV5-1,CASSRDRGETQYF,TGCGCCAGCAGCAGGGATCGGGGAGAGACCCAGTACTTC
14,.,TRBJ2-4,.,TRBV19,CASSPRERMNIQYF,TGTGCCAGTAGTCCCCGGGAGCGGATGAACATTCAGTACTTC
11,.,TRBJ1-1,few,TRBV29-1,CSDKLGTEAFF,TGCAGCGATAAACTGGGAACTGAAGCTTTCTTT